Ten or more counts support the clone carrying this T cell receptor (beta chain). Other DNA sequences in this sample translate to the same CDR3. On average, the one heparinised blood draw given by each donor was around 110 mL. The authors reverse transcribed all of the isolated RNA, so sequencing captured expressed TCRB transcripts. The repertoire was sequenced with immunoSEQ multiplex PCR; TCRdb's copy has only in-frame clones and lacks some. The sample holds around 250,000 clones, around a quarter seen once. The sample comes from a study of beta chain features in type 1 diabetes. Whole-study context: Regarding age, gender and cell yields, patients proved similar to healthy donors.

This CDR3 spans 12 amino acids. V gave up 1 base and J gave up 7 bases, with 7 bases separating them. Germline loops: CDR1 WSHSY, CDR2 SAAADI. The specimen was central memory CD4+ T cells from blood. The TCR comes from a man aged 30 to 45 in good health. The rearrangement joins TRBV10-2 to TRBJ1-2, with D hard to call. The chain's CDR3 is CASSELGLGYTF. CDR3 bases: TGCGCCAGCAGTGAGTTGGGTCTTGGCTACACCTTC.